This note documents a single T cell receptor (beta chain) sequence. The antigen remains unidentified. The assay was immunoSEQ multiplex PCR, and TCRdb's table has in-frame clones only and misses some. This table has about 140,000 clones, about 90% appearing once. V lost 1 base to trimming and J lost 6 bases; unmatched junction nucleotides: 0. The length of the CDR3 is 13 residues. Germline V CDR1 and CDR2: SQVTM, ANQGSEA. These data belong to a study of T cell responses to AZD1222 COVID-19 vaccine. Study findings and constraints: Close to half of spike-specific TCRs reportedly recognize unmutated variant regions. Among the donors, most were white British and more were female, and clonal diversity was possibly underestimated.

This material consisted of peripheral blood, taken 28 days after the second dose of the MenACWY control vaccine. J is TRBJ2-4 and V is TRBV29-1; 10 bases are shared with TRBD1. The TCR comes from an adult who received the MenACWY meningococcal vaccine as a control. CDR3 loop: CSVEGTGGNIQYF. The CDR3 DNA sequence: TGCAGCGTTGAAGGGACAGGGGGAAACATTCAGTACTTC.